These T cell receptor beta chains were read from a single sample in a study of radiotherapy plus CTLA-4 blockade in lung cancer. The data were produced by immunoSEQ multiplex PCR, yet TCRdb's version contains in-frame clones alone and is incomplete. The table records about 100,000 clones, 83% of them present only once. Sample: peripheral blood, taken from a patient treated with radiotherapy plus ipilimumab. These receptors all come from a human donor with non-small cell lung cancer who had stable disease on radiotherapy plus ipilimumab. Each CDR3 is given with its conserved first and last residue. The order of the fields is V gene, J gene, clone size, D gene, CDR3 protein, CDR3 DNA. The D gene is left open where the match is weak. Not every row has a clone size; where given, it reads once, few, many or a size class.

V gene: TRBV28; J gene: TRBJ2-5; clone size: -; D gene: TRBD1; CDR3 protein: CASSVPQGVQETQYF; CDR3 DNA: TGTGCCAGCAGCGTACCACAGGGGGTACAAGAGACCCAGTACTTC
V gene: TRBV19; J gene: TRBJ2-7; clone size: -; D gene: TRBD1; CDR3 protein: CASGTGGYEQYF; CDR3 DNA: TGTGCCAGTGGGACAGGGGGCTACGAGCAGTACTTC
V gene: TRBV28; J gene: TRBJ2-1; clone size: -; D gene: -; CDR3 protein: CASSFGGSSYNEQFF; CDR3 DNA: TGTGCCAGCAGTTTTGGCGGTAGCTCCTACAATGAGCAGTTCTTC
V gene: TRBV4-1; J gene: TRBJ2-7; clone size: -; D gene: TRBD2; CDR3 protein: CASSQGLAGGPYEQYF; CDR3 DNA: TGCGCCAGCAGCCAGGGACTAGCGGGGGGGCCCTACGAGCAGTACTTC
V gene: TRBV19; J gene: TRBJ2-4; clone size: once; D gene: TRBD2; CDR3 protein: CASSGTSGRPPKNIQYF; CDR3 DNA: TGTGCCAGCTCCGGGACTAGCGGGAGGCCGCCCAAAAACATTCAGTACTTC
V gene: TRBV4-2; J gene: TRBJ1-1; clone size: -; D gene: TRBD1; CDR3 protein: CASSQDAGGLAEAFF; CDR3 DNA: TGTGCCAGCAGCCAAGACGCAGGGGGCTTGGCTGAAGCTTTCTTT
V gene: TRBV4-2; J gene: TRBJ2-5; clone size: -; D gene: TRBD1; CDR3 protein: CASSQDATGGKETQYF; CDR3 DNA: TGTGCCAGCAGCCAAGATGCGACAGGGGGGAAAGAGACCCAGTACTTC
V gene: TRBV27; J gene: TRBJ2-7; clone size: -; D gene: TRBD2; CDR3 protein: CASRTSGSTYEQYF; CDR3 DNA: TGTGCCAGCAGAACTAGCGGGAGTACCTACGAGCAGTACTTC
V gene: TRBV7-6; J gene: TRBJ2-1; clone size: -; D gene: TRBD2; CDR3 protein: CASSLGAGGPGNEQFF; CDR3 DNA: TGTGCCAGCAGCTTAGGAGCGGGAGGGCCGGGGAATGAGCAGTTCTTC
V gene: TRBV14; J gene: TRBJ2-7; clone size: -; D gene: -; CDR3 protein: CASSQGGRGVDEQYF; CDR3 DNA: TGTGCCAGCAGCCAAGGGGGCAGGGGGGTCGACGAGCAGTACTTC
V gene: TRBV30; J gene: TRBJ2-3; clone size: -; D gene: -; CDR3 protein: CAWSVRPADTQYF; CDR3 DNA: TGTGCCTGGAGTGTCCGTCCCGCAGATACGCAGTATTTT
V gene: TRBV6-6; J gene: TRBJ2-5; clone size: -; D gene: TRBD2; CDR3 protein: CASSTLAGKETQYF; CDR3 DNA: TGTGCCAGCAGTACCCTAGCGGGGAAAGAGACCCAGTACTTC
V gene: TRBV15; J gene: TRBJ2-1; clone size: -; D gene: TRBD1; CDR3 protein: CATSSPRDRSPYNEQFF; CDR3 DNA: TGTGCCACCAGCAGTCCCCGGGACAGGAGTCCCTACAATGAGCAGTTCTTC
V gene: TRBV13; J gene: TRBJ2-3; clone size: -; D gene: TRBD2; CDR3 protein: CASSDLAGSTDTQYF; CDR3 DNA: TGTGCCAGCAGCGACTTAGCGGGGAGCACAGATACGCAGTATTTT
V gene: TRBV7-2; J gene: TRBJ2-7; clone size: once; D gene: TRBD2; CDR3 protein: CASSLNSGLATEQYF; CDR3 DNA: TGTGCCAGCAGCTTAAATTCCGGACTAGCTACCGAGCAGTACTTC
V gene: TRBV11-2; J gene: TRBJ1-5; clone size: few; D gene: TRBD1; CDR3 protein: CASSADRGRQPQHF; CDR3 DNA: TGTGCCAGCAGCGCTGACAGGGGGAGGCAGCCCCAGCATTTT
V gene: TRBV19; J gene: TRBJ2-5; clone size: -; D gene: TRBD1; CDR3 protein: CASSIGTGLETQYF; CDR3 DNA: TGTGCCAGTAGTATTGGGACAGGGTTAGAGACCCAGTACTTC
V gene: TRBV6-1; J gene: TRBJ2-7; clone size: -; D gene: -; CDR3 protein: CASSENRPSYEQYF; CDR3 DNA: TGTGCCAGCAGTGAAAACAGGCCCTCCTACGAGCAGTACTTC
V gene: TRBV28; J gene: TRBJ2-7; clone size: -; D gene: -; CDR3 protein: CASSFRPRDKNSYEQYF; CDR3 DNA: TGTGCCAGCAGCTTTCGGCCACGGGACAAAAATTCCTACGAGCAGTACTTC
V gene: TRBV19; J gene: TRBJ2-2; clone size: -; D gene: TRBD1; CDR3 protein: CASIDRGNTGELFF; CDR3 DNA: TGTGCCAGTATCGACAGGGGGAACACCGGGGAGCTGTTTTTT
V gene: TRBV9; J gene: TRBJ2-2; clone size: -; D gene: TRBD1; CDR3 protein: CASCRDSHTGELFF; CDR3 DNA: TGTGCCAGCTGCCGGGACAGTCACACCGGGGAGCTGTTTTTT
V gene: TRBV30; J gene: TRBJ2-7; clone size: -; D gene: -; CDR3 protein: CAWSPGAYEQYF; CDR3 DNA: TGTGCCTGGAGCCCAGGGGCCTACGAGCAGTACTTC
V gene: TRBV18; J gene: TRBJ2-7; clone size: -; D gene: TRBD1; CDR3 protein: CASSPKNHRTGGGYEQYF; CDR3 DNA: TGTGCCAGCTCACCGAAGAATCACAGGACAGGGGGGGGATACGAGCAGTACTTC
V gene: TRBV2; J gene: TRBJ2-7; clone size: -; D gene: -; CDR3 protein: CASSQMTETYEQYF; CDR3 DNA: TGTGCCAGCAGCCAAATGACAGAAACCTACGAGCAGTACTTC
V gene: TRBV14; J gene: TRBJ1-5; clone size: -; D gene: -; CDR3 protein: CASSQKHRSFNQPQHF; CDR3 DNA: TGTGCCAGCAGTCAGAAACACAGATCCTTCAATCAGCCCCAGCATTTT
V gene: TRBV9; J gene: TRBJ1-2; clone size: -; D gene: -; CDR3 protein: CASSVAAGPESSYTF; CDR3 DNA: TGTGCCAGCAGCGTAGCGGCAGGGCCCGAGTCCAGCTACACCTTC
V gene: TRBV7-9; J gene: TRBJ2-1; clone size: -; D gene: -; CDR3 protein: CASSPLNGNEQFF; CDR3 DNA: TGTGCCAGCAGCCCGTTGAATGGGAATGAGCAGTTCTTC
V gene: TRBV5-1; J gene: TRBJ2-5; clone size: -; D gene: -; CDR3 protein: CASRAARLVEVETQYF; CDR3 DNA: TGCGCCAGCAGGGCGGCCCGGCTGGTGGAGGTGGAGACCCAGTACTTC